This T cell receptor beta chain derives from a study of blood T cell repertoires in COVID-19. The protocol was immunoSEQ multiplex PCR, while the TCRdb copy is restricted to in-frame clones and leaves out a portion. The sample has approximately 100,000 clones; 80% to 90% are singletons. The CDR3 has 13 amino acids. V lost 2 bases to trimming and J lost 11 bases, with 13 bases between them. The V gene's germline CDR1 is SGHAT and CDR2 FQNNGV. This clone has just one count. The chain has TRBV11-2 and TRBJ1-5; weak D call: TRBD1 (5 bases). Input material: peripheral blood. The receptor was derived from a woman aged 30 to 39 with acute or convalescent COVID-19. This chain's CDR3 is CASSLYSQGAQHF. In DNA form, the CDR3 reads TGTGCCAGCAGCTTATACAGCCAAGGGGCCCAGCATTTT.